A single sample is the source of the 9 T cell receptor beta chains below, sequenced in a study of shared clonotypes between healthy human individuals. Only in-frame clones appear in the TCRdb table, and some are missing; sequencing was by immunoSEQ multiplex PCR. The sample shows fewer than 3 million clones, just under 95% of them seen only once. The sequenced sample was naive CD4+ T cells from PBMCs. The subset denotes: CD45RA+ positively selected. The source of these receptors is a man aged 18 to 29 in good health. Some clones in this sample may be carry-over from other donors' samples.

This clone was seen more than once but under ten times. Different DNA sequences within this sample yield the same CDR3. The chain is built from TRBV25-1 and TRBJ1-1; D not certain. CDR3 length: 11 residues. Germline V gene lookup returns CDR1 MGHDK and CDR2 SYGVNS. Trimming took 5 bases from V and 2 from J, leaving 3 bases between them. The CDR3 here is CASSRNTEAFF. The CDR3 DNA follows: TGTGCCAGCAGTAGAAACACTGAAGCTTTCTTT.

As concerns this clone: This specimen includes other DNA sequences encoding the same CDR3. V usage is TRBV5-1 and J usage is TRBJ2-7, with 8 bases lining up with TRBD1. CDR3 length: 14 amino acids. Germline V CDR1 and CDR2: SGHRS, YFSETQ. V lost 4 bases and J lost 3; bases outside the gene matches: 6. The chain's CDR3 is CASSVDRVIYEQYF. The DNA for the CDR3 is TGCGCCAGCAGCGTGGACAGGGTCATCTACGAGCAGTACTTC.

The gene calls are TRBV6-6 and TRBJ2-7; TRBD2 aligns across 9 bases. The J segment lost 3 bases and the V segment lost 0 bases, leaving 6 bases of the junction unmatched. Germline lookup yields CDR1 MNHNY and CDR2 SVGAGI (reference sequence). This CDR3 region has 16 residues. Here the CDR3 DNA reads TGTGCCAGCAGTTACTCTAGCGGGAGCAGAAACTACGAGCAGTACTTC. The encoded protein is CASSYSSGSRNYEQYF.

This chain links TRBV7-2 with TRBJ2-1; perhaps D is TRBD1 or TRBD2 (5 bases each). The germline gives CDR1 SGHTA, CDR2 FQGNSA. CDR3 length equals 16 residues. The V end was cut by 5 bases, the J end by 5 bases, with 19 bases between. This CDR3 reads CASSVVPGTRHNEQFF. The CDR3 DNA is TGTGCCAGCAGCGTAGTTCCCGGGACCCGCCACAATGAGCAGTTCTTC.

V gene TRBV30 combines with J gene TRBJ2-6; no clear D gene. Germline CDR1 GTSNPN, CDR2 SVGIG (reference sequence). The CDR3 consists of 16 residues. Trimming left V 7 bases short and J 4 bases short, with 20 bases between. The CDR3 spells CASTKSRFSGANVLTF. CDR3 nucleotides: TGTGCCTCCACAAAAAGTCGGTTCTCCGGGGCCAACGTCCTGACTTTC. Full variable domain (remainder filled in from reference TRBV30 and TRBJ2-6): SQTIHQWPATLVQPVGSPLSLECTVEGTSNPNLYWYRQAAGRGLQLLFYSVGIGQISSEVPQNLSASRPQDRQFILSSKKLLLSDSGFYLCASTKSRFSGANVLTFGAGSRLTVL.

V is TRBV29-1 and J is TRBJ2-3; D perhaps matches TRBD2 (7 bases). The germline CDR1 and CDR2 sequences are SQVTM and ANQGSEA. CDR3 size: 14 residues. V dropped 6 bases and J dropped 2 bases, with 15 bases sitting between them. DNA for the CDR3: TGCAGCGTCCCAGCCGGGGGGCCCACAGATACGCAGTATTTT. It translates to CSVPAGGPTDTQYF.

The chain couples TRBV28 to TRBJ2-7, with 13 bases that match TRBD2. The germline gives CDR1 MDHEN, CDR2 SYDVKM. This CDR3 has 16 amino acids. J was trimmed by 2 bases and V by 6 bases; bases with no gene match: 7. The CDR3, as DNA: TGTGCCAGCAGCCTTGGACTAGCGGGAGCCACCTACGAGCAGTACTTC. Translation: CASSLGLAGATYEQYF.

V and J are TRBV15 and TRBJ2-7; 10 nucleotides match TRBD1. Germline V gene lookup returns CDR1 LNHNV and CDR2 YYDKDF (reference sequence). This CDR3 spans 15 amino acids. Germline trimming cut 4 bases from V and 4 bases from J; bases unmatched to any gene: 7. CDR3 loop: CATSIDRDRGYEQYF. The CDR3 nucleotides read TGTGCCACCAGCATAGACCGGGACAGGGGATACGAGCAGTACTTC.

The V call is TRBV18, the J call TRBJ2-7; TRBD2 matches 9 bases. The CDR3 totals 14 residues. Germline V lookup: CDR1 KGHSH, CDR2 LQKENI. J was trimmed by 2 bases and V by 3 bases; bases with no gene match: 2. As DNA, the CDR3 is TGTGCCAGCTCACCTGGCGGGAGGGCCTACGAGCAGTACTTC. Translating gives CASSPGGRAYEQYF.